Listed below are T cell receptor beta chains from one sample, sequenced in a study of T cell repertoires in cytomegalovirus infection. MiXCR, run by TCRdb on the reads, gives a single entry per CDR3 protein. The sample carries almost 500,000 distinct CDR3 sequences, approximately 10% recorded once. Sequenced sample: PBMCs. These receptors were taken from a human donor in good health (CMV status not recorded). Some clones in this sample may be carry-over from other donors' samples. The CDR3 runs from the conserved cysteine through the conserved F or W. A D gene is named only where the DNA matches it firmly. Size is stated for part of the rows, as once, few or many counts, or as a class when the clone is expanded.

d_gene	v_gene	abundance	j_gene	CDR3nt	CDR3aa
TRBD1	TRBV7-2	many	TRBJ1-1	TGTGCCAGCAGCCCATACAGGGGACCCAACACTGAAGCTTTCTTT	CASSPYRGPNTEAFF
NA	TRBV2	few	TRBJ2-7	TGTGCCAGCAGTCTAGTGGAACGCCACGAGCAGTACTTC	CASSLVERHEQYF
TRBD2	TRBV3-1	NA	TRBJ2-1	TGTGCCAGCAGCCACGACGGACTAGCGGGGGGCTACTCCTACAATGAGCAGTTCTTC	CASSHDGLAGGYSYNEQFF
NA	TRBV23-1	many	TRBJ1-1	TGCGCCAGCAGTCCCCTGACAGTCATGAACACTGAAGCTTTCTTT	CASSPLTVMNTEAFF
NA	TRBV20-1	few	TRBJ2-7	TGCAGTGCGAGACCGGGACAGGGGCTCTGGCGGGAGGGTAACGAGCAGTACTTC	CSARPGQGLWREGNEQYF
NA	TRBV6-2/TRBV6-3	many	TRBJ2-7	TGTGCCAGCAGTCCCGGTGGGGCGAACTCCTACGAGCAGTACTTC	CASSPGGANSYEQYF
NA	TRBV5-1	NA	TRBJ2-7	TGCGCCAGCAGCGACCCGAACAGCAACGAGCAGTACTTC	CASSDPNSNEQYF
TRBD2	TRBV7-8	many	TRBJ2-1	TGTGCCAGCAGCTTAGGGTCTAGCGGGAGGGACAACTACAATGAGCAGTTCTTC	CASSLGSSGRDNYNEQFF
TRBD1	TRBV7-2	many	TRBJ2-7	TGTGCCAGCAGCTCGGACAGGGGAGTCTACGAGCAGTACTTC	CASSSDRGVYEQYF
TRBD2	TRBV7-9	NA	TRBJ2-4	TGTGCCAGCAGCCACGTCGGGGGGGGAAACATTCAGTACTTC	CASSHVGGGNIQYF
NA	TRBV28	many	TRBJ2-7	TGTGCCAGCAGTTCCGCCCCCCCGGACGCCTACGAGCAGTACTTC	CASSSAPPDAYEQYF
NA	TRBV28	many	TRBJ1-4	TGTGCCAGCAGTCCAGACAGGTCTTCTAATGAAAAACTGTTTTTT	CASSPDRSSNEKLFF
NA	TRBV7-8	many	TRBJ2-1	TGTGCCAGCAGTTACCCTGGGTTTGAGCAGTTCTTC	CASSYPGFEQFF
NA	TRBV6-6	many	TRBJ2-1	TGTGCCAGCATGGGCTCCTACAATGAGCAGTTCTTC	CASMGSYNEQFF
NA	TRBV5-6	NA	TRBJ1-5	TGTGCCAGCACCATCGGGGGCAGGGTGGGCAATCAGCCCCAGCATTTT	CASTIGGRVGNQPQHF
TRBD2	TRBV19	NA	TRBJ2-4	TGTGCCACCCGAGATCGAGCGGGAGGGCCGGACATTCAGTACTTC	CATRDRAGGPDIQYF
NA	TRBV29-1	many	TRBJ1-5	TGCAGCGTCCTGGAAGGGGTGGGGCAGCCCCAGCATTTT	CSVLEGVGQPQHF
NA	TRBV7-2	many	TRBJ1-2	TGTGCCAGCAGCTTAGGAAGAACGGGCTATGGCTACACCTTC	CASSLGRTGYGYTF
TRBD2	TRBV7-7	NA	TRBJ2-1	TGTGCTAGCAGCTTATATGGGACTAGGGGCGTAAATGAGCAGTTCTTC	CASSLYGTRGVNEQFF
NA	TRBV29-1	NA	TRBJ2-3	TGCAGCACAGATGGCAGCAGGACGTTAGATACGCAGTATTTT	CSTDGSRTLDTQYF
NA	TRBV3-1	NA	TRBJ2-5	TGTGCCAGCAGCCCATCCGCGGAGACCCAGTACTTC	CASSPSAETQYF
TRBD2	TRBV5-1	NA	TRBJ2-2	TGCGCCAGCAGCCGAACGGCTGGCGGGAGGGCCTTGGGGAGCACCGGGGAGCTGTTTTTT	CASSRTAGGRALGSTGELFF
TRBD2	TRBV6-2/TRBV6-3	few	TRBJ2-1	TGTGCCAGCAATTCTAGCGGGGGTTTCAACAATGAGCAGTTCTTC	CASNSSGGFNNEQFF
NA	TRBV7-8	many	TRBJ1-1	TGTGCCAGCAGCTTAGTCCCGGAGGTGAGGCCACACACTGAAGCTTTCTTT	CASSLVPEVRPHTEAFF
NA	TRBV7-3	many	TRBJ2-5	TGTGCCAGCAGCCGACTGGCCGGGGAGACCCAGTACTTC	CASSRLAGETQYF
TRBD1	TRBV29-1	many	TRBJ1-2	TGCAGCGTTGAAGATCTCGGACAGGAGGGCTATGGCTACACCTTC	CSVEDLGQEGYGYTF
NA	TRBV7-2	many	TRBJ1-3	TGTGCCAGCAGCTTAGATTCGGAGGGATCCGGAAACACCATATATTTT	CASSLDSEGSGNTIYF
NA	TRBV7-1	few	TRBJ1-1	TGTGCCAGCAGCCCCCGTTCGGGGACTGAAGCTTTCTTT	CASSPRSGTEAFF
NA	TRBV12-5	many	TRBJ2-7	TGTGCTAGTGTTAGTGCAGGGTCCTACGAGCAGTACTTC	CASVSAGSYEQYF